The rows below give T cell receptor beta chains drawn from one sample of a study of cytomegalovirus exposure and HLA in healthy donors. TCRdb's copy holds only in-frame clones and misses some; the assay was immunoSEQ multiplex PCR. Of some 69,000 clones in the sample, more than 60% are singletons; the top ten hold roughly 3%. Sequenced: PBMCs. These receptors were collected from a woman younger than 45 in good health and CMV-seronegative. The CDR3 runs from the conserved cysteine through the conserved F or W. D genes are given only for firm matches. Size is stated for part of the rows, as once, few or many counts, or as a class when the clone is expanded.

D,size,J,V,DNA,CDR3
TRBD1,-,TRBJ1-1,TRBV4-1,TGCGCCAGCAGCGGATACCAGGGGGCTGAGACTGAAGCTTTCTTT,CASSGYQGAETEAFF
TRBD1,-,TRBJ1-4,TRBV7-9,TGTGCCAGCAGCCGGGGACAGGGACATGAAAAACTGTTTTTT,CASSRGQGHEKLFF
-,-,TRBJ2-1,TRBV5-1,TGCGCCAGCAGCATCGGGCAGGGCCACAATGAGCAGTTCTTC,CASSIGQGHNEQFF
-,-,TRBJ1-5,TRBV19,TGTGCCAGTAGTCCCCCCCTGCAGAGCAATCAGCCCCAGCATTTT,CASSPPLQSNQPQHF
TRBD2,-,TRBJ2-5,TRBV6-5,TGTGCCAGCAGGACTAGCGGGGGGGCGTGGGAGACCCAGTACTTC,CASRTSGGAWETQYF
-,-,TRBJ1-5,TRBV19,TGTGCCAGTAGTATCTTCTTCGGGGAAAGCAATCAGCCCCAGCATTTT,CASSIFFGESNQPQHF
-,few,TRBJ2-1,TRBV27,TGTGCCAGCCGTGATAATAAAAGGGGCTCCTACAATGAGCAGTTCTTC,CASRDNKRGSYNEQFF
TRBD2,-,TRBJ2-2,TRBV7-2,TGTGCCAGCAGCTTAGCTGGCGGGGGTGGTATCACCGGGGAGCTGTTTTTT,CASSLAGGGGITGELFF
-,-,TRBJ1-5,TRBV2,TGTGCCAGCAGTGAGCGGGCTAACAATCAGCCCCAGCATTTT,CASSERANNQPQHF
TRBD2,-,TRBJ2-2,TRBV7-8,TGTGCCAGCAGCGCGTCAGGGAGGGCGATCCCCGGGGAGCTGTTTTTT,CASSASGRAIPGELFF
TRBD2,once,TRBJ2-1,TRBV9,TGTGCCAGCAGCCCGAGCGGGGGAAACTACAATGAGCAGTTCTTC,CASSPSGGNYNEQFF
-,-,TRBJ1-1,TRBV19,TGTGCCAGTAGTGCCACGGGACTCCTGAACACTGAAGCTTTCTTT,CASSATGLLNTEAFF
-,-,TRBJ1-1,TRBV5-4,TGTGCCAGCAGTCGGAACACTGAAGCTTTCTTT,CASSRNTEAFF
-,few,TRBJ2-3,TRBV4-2,TGTGCCAGCAGCCAAGATGGGGCAGGGAATGCAGATACGCAGTATTTT,CASSQDGAGNADTQYF
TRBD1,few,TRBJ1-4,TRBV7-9,TGTGCCAGCAGCTTAGTCCCGGACAGGGATGAAAAACTGTTTTTT,CASSLVPDRDEKLFF
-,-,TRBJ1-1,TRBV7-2,TGTGCCAGCATCGTTACAGGCGGTTATGGTGAAGCTTTCTTT,CASIVTGGYGEAFF
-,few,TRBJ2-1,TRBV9,TGTGCCAGCAGCGCAGGACACGGGGAGCAGTTCTTC,CASSAGHGEQFF
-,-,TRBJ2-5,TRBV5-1,TGCGCCAGCAGCCCCGGACAGGGAGGGGAGACCCAGTACTTC,CASSPGQGGETQYF
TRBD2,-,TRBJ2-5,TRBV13,TGTGCCAGCAGCCTCGGACTAGCGGGAGGGTCGGAGACCCAGTACTTC,CASSLGLAGGSETQYF
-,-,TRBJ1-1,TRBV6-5,TGTGCCAGCAGTTACTCGCGGAACACTGAAGCTTTCTTT,CASSYSRNTEAFF
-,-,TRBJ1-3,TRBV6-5,TGTGCCAGCAGAGAAGCCGGCTCTGGAAACACCATATATTTT,CASREAGSGNTIYF
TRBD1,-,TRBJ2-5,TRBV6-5,TGTGCCAGCAGTAGAGGACAGGGGTACCAAGAGACCCAGTACTTC,CASSRGQGYQETQYF
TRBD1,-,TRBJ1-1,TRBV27,TGTGCCAGCAGACGGGACAGGGGAAACACTGAAGCTTTCTTT,CASRRDRGNTEAFF
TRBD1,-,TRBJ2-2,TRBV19,TGTGCCAGTAGTATCATTAACGGGGACAGGTCGTGGGGCGGGGAGCTGTTTTTT,CASSIINGDRSWGGELFF
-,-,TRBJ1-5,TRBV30,TGTGCCTGGAGTGTAAACATCTATCAGCCCCAGCATTTT,CAWSVNIYQPQHF
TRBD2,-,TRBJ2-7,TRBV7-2,TGTGCCAGCAGCTTAGTAAGGACTAGCGGGGGGCCCGCCTACGAGCAGTACTTC,CASSLVRTSGGPAYEQYF
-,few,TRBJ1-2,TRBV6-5,TGTGCCAGCAGTGAGGCGACAGGAACGGGAGGCTACACCTTC,CASSEATGTGGYTF
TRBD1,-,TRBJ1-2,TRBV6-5,TGTGCCAGCAGAGAGACAGGGGTAGGAGACTATGGCTACACCTTC,CASRETGVGDYGYTF
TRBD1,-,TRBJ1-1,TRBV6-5,TGTGCCAGCAGGAACCCGGGACAGCACACTGAAGCTTTCTTT,CASRNPGQHTEAFF
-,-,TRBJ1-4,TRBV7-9,TGTGCCAGCAGCCCCCCCTTGGGGGGAAATGAAAAACTGTTTTTT,CASSPPLGGNEKLFF
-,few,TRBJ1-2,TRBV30,TGTGCCTGGAGTGCGGACAGACCTCGAGGCGGCTACACCTTC,CAWSADRPRGGYTF
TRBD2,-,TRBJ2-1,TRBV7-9,TGTGCCAGCAGCTTTGGCGGGGGGGCACGGTACAATGAGCAGTTCTTC,CASSFGGGARYNEQFF
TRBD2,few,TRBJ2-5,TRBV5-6,TGTGCCAGCAACAAGCGGGGGGGGGCAGGAGAGACCCAGTACTTC,CASNKRGGAGETQYF
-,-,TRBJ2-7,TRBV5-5,TGTGCCAGCAGCTCGGACAGCTCCTACGAGCAGTACTTC,CASSSDSSYEQYF
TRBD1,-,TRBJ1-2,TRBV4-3,TGCGCCAGCAGCCATCTTAGACAGGGGGCAGGTGGCTACACCTTC,CASSHLRQGAGGYTF
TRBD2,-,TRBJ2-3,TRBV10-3,TGTGCCATCAGGGCGGGGGGCGTCGGCACAGATACGCAGTATTTT,CAIRAGGVGTDTQYF
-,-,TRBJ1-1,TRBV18,TGTGCCAGCTCACCAACCAGGGAGGTCACTGAAGCTTTCTTT,CASSPTREVTEAFF
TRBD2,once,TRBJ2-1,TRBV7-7,TGTGCTAGCAGCTTAGGGACTAGCGGGAACGCTCGGCAGTTCTTC,CASSLGTSGNARQFF
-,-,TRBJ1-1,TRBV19,TGTGCCAGTAGTATTGGCAGGGGAAGTGCGGAGAACACTGAAGCTTTCTTT,CASSIGRGSAENTEAFF
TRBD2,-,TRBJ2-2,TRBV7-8,TGTGCCAGCAGCCCGTATAGCGGGGGGGCCGGCGGGGAGCTGTTTTTT,CASSPYSGGAGGELFF
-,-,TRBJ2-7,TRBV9,TGTGCCAGCAGCTCTTTGACTAGTCGCGAGCAGTACTTC,CASSSLTSREQYF
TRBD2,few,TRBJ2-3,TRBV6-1,TGTGCCAGCAGTGGGACTAGCGGGGGGGCAGATACGCAGTATTTT,CASSGTSGGADTQYF
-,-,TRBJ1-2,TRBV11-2,TGTGCCAGCAGCTTAGGGGGCGGGGTGGTAGGAAGGACCTTC,CASSLGGGVVGRTF
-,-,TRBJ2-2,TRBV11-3,TGTGGTTCTTCCTCGAACACCGGGGAGCTGTTTTTT,CGSSSNTGELFF
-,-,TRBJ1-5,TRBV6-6,TGTGCCAGCAGACCAGACAGTTTTTTTCAGCCCCAGCATTTT,CASRPDSFFQPQHF
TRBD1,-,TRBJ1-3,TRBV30,TGTGCCTGGAGTAAACAGGGGGAAACCTTCTTTTACTCTGGAAACACCATATATTTT,CAWSKQGETFFYSGNTIYF
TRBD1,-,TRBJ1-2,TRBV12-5,TGTGCTAGTGGTTGGGACAGCACTAACTATGGCTACACCTTC,CASGWDSTNYGYTF
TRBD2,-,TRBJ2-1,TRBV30,TGTGCCTGGAGTCCCCCAGAAGCGGGAGTTAGCAATGAGCAGTTCTTC,CAWSPPEAGVSNEQFF
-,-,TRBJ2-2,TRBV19,TGTGCCAGTAGTATAGTAGAGGGACTCACCGGGGAGCTGTTTTTT,CASSIVEGLTGELFF
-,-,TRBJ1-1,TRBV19,TGTGCCAGTAGTATAGATCCGGGGAGGGCTGAAGCTTTCTTT,CASSIDPGRAEAFF
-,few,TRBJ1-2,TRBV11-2,TGTGCCAGCAGCCCCGGGACCGGGGGCTATGGCTACACCTTC,CASSPGTGGYGYTF
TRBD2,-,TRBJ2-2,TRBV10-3,TGTGCCATCGAGGCGGGAGGGCCCACCGGGGAGCTGTTTTTT,CAIEAGGPTGELFF
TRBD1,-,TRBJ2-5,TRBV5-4,TGTGCCAGCAGCTCTCGACAGGGGGCAGGGGAGACCCAGTACTTC,CASSSRQGAGETQYF